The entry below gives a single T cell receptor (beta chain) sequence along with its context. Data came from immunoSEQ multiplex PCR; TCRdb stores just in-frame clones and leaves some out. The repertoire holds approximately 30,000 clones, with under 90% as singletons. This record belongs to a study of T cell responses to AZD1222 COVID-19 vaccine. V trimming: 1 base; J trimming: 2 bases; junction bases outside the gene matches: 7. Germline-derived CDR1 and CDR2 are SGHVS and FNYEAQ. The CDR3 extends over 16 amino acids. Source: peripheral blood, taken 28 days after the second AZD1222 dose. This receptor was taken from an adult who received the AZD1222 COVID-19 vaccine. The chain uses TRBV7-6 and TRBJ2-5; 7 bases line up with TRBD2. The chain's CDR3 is CASSLEGGGTQETQYF. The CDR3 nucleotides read TGTGCCAGCAGCTTAGAGGGCGGGGGTACACAAGAGACCCAGTACTTC.